The next 29 T cell receptor beta chains were all read from a single sample in a study of blood T cell repertoires in COVID-19 (dated by TCRdb to about 2020). Library preparation employed the immunoSEQ multiplex PCR assay. Here the immuneACCESS table is served through TCRdb, limited to in-frame sequences with V and J called. Missing clones are a known gap in these copies; in checked studies unresolved V genes cover under half, and the rest lacks a known reason. Across this sample there are 150,000 to 200,000 clones, with 85% to 95% seen only once. Clones ranked in the top ten supply less than 2% of the sample. Sequenced material: peripheral blood. Source of these receptors: a woman in her sixties with COVID-19, enrolled during active disease.

With respect to this clone: The sample carries other DNA sequences with the same CDR3. The rearrangement uses TRBV12-3 or TRBV12-4 and TRBJ1-2; maybe TRBD1 (6 bases). CDR3 length: 12 amino acids. Trimming stripped 3 bases from V and 5 bases from J, with 7 bases between. CDR3 region: CASSFGQYGYTF. The CDR3 DNA follows: TGTGCCAGCAGTTTCGGACAGTATGGCTACACCTTC.

The chain carries TRBV7-9 and TRBJ1-2; possible D gene TRBD1, 6 bases. The CDR3 consists of 14 residues. Per germline, CDR1 SEHNR and CDR2 FQNEAQ (reference sequence). V lost 6 bases to trimming and J lost 4 bases, with 15 bases between them. This CDR3 reads CASSEDSRFYGYTF. DNA for the CDR3: TGTGCCAGCAGTGAGGACAGCAGGTTCTATGGCTACACCTTC. The entire variable domain, with the rest obtained from reference TRBV7-9 and TRBJ1-2, is as follows: DTGVSQNPRHKITKRGQNVTFRCDPISEHNRLYWYRQTLGQGPEFLTYFQNEAQLEKSRLLSDRFSAERPKGSFSTLEIQRTEQGDSAMYLCASSEDSRFYGYTFGSGTRLTVV.

The rearrangement links TRBV4-1 to TRBJ1-5, with D perhaps TRBD1 (6 bases). Germline V gene data show CDR1 as MGHRA and CDR2 as YSYEKL. Trimming pared 3 bases from V and 8 bases from J, leaving 20 bases between. The CDR3 totals 16 residues. The CDR3 spells CASSQFPWGGTEPQHF. The CDR3 DNA is TGCGCCAGCAGCCAGTTCCCGTGGGGGGGCACGGAGCCCCAGCATTTT.

This chain connects TRBV11-2 to TRBJ1-2, with a possible D match to TRBD1 (6 bases). This CDR3 is built from 14 residues. Germline loops: CDR1 SGHAT, CDR2 FQNNGV. Trimming pared 3 bases from V and 6 bases from J, leaving 14 bases between. The CDR3: CASSLSGGQDGYTF. CDR3 coding DNA: TGTGCCAGCAGCTTGTCGGGGGGCCAGGATGGCTACACCTTC.

Points on this clone: An end of the junction differs from the germline gene, which may be a read error. CDR3 nucleotides: TGTGCTAGCAGCCCAGGACTAGCGGGGTCGGTGGGGACCCAGTACTTC. Translating gives CASSPGLAGSVGTQYF. The chain has TRBV7-7 and TRBJ2-5; 12 bases match TRBD2. CDR1 and CDR2 (germline): SSHAT, FNYEAQ (reference sequence). The CDR3 extends over 16 amino acids.

The chain is built from TRBV20-1 and TRBJ2-5; possible D gene TRBD1, 5 bases. V was clipped by 2 bases and J by 4 bases, with 5 bases between them. Germline V lookup: CDR1 DFQATT, CDR2 SNEGSKA (reference sequence). The CDR3 contains 11 residues. The CDR3 DNA follows: TGCAGTGCTAGACAGGGAGAGACCCAGTACTTC. It specifies CSARQGETQYF.

The V gene is TRBV7-3, the J gene TRBJ2-6; 7 positions match TRBD2. The junction had 11 bases not matched to a gene; V was cut back by 6 bases and J by 0 bases. The length of the CDR3 is 18 residues. The germline V gene encodes CDR1 SGHTA and CDR2 FQGTGA. In nucleotides, the CDR3 is TGTGCCAGCAGGATGGACCCAAGCGGGGCCTCTGGGGCCAACGTCCTGACTTTC. Translated, it gives CASRMDPSGASGANVLTF.

The chain combines TRBV6-2 or TRBV6-3 with TRBJ1-4; D gene uncertain. V lost 6 bases, J lost 5 bases, and 19 bases lay in between. CDR1 MNHEY and CDR2 SVGEGT come from the germline V gene. This CDR3 has 16 amino acids. This CDR3 is CASSPYVRNGNEKLFF. Written as DNA, the CDR3 is TGTGCCAGCAGCCCCTACGTGAGGAACGGAAATGAAAAACTGTTTTTT.

This chain uses TRBV7-3 with TRBJ1-5; 9 positions match TRBD1. J gave up 7 bases and V 10 bases, and 11 bases lay outside the gene matches. The CDR3 covers 14 residues. Germline lookup yields CDR1 SGHTA and CDR2 FQGTGA. For the CDR3, the DNA is TGTGCCACCAATTACAGGGGGCGGGAGCAGCCCCAGCATTTT. It specifies CATNYRGREQPQHF. The full variable domain, completed using reference TRBV7-3 and TRBJ1-5, is GAGVSQTPSNKVTEKGKYVELRCDPISGHTALYWYRQSLGQGPEFLIYFQGTGAADDSGLPNDRFFAVRPEGSVSTLKIQRTERGDSAVYLCATNYRGREQPQHFGDGTRLSIL.

The chain joins TRBV3-1 (or the pseudogene TRBV3-2) to TRBJ2-7; 11 bases align to TRBD2. The V gene's germline CDR1 is LGHDT and CDR2 YNNKEL (reference sequence). Trimming cost V 4 bases and J 0 bases; bases outside gene matches: 2. The CDR3 is 15 residues long. CDR3 in DNA: TGTGCCAGCAGCCCGGGACTAGCGGTCTCCTACGAGCAGTACTTC. Its translation: CASSPGLAVSYEQYF.

The chain uses TRBV7-2 and TRBJ1-1, with a possible D match to TRBD1 (5 bases). Trimming shortened V by 4 bases and J by 4 bases, and 10 bases separated the two germline ends. The germline V gene has CDR1 SGHTA and CDR2 FQGNSA. The CDR3 consists of 13 residues. CDR3 amino acids: CASSSRGFTEAFF. Written as DNA, the CDR3 is TGTGCCAGCAGCTCGCGGGGGTTCACTGAAGCTTTCTTT.

V gene TRBV5-4 combines with J gene TRBJ2-3; 9 bases line up with TRBD1. J lost 0 bases, V lost 2 bases, and 10 bases had no gene match. This CDR3 has 18 amino acids. Germline V CDR1 and CDR2: SGHNT, YYREEE (reference sequence). In DNA form, the CDR3 reads TGTGCCAGCAGCTTAAGGGACAGGGAAAAAGGTAGCACAGATACGCAGTATTTT. Residues: CASSLRDREKGSTDTQYF.

V usage is TRBV9 and J usage is TRBJ1-6, with 7 bases lining up with TRBD1. After removal of 2 bases from V and 5 bases from J, the junction contained 1 base not matched to a gene. The CDR3 is 14 amino acids. Germline CDR1 and CDR2: SGDLS and YYNGEE. The DNA of the CDR3 is TGTGCCAGCAGCGTTACAGGGGATAATTCACCCCTCCACTTT. The encoded protein is CASSVTGDNSPLHF.

The chain employs TRBV19 and TRBJ2-3, with a tentative D call TRBD2 (5 bases). Germline-derived CDR1 and CDR2 are LNHDA and SQIVND (reference sequence). The CDR3 spans 15 residues. Between the trimmed V and J ends, which lost 2 bases and 3 bases, there was a span of 12 bases. CDR3 residues: CASSIIKGGTDTQYF. The DNA for the CDR3 is TGTGCCAGTAGTATAATAAAAGGAGGTACAGATACGCAGTATTTT.

This rearrangement joins TRBV19 to TRBJ1-5, with 10 bases lining up with TRBD1. This CDR3 comprises 16 residues. The V gene's germline CDR1 is LNHDA and CDR2 SQIVND (reference sequence). J was trimmed by 3 bases and V by 3 bases; bases with no gene match: 5. The DNA for the CDR3 is TGTGCCAGTAGTATGGGGGACAGGGGCTTCAATCAGCCCCAGCATTTT. This translates into CASSMGDRGFNQPQHF. Supplemented by reference TRBV19 and TRBJ1-5, the full variable domain reads DGGITQSPKYLFRKEGQNVTLSCEQNLNHDAMYWYRQDPGQGLRLIYYSQIVNDFQKGDIAEGYSVSREKKESFPLTVTSAQKNPTAFYLCASSMGDRGFNQPQHFGDGTRLSIL.

The CDR3: CASSPPSGVYYGYTF. CDR3 bases: TGTGCCAGCTCACCACCGAGCGGGGTATACTATGGCTACACCTTC. V gene TRBV18 combines with J gene TRBJ1-2; D unclear. The CDR3 has 15 residues. CDR1 is KGHSH and CDR2 is LQKENI in the germline V gene. Between the trimmed V and J ends, which lost 0 bases and 3 bases, there was a span of 11 bases.

The chain is built from TRBV7-3 and TRBJ2-1; D is perhaps TRBD2 (5 bases). V lost 5 bases, J lost 7 bases, and 15 bases lay in between. CDR3 length equals 14 residues. Germline V gene data show CDR1 as SGHTA and CDR2 as FQGTGA. CDR3 residues: CASSLGNPGNEQFF. The CDR3 bases are TGTGCCAGCAGCCTGGGAAACCCGGGGAATGAGCAGTTCTTC. The full variable domain, in which reference TRBV7-3 and TRBJ2-1 provide the parts outside the CDR3, is GAGVSQTPSNKVTEKGKYVELRCDPISGHTALYWYRQSLGQGPEFLIYFQGTGAADDSGLPNDRFFAVRPEGSVSTLKIQRTERGDSAVYLCASSLGNPGNEQFFGPGTRLTVL.

The chain recombines TRBV20-1 with TRBJ1-1; no clear D. V dropped 3 bases and J dropped 0 bases, with 14 bases sitting between them. The CDR3 consists of 15 residues. Germline values: CDR1 DFQATT, CDR2 SNEGSKA (reference sequence). CDR3 sequence (DNA): TGCAGTGCTAGTCGTTGGCAGGCACTGAACACTGAAGCTTTCTTT. It is translated as CSASRWQALNTEAFF.

The chain recombines TRBV5-1 with TRBJ2-2, with TRBD2 identical over 8 bases. Germline CDR1 is SGHRS and CDR2 is YFSETQ. The CDR3 covers 15 residues. Trimming took 4 bases from V and 4 from J; bases not matched to a gene: 6. CDR3: CASSIAGLGTGELFF. CDR3 DNA sequence: TGCGCCAGCAGCATAGCGGGGTTGGGCACCGGGGAGCTGTTTTTT.

The chain uses TRBV27 and TRBJ1-1; the match to TRBD1 covers 11 bases. J gave up 5 bases and V 4 bases, and 6 bases lay outside the gene matches. Germline lookup yields CDR1 MNHEY and CDR2 SMNVEV (reference sequence). The CDR3 has 15 residues. Written as DNA, the CDR3 is TGTGCCAGCAGTTCGGGACAGGGGGTTGGTACTGAAGCTTTCTTT. Translated, it gives CASSSGQGVGTEAFF.

The V and J genes are TRBV10-3 and TRBJ2-5, with 14 bases aligning to TRBD2. Trimming cost V 5 bases and J 7 bases; bases outside gene matches: 9. In germline, CDR1 is ENHRY, CDR2 SYGVKD. This CDR3 is built from 16 residues. Written as DNA, the CDR3 is TGTGCCATCAGTACCGGGACTAGCGGGGGTCGGGGGACCCAGTACTTC. Its protein is CAISTGTSGGRGTQYF.

This clone was picked up one time. V is TRBV5-6 and J is TRBJ1-1; 10 nucleotides line up with TRBD1. Trimming removed 4 bases from V and 3 bases from J; junction bases left unmatched: 12. CDR3 size: 17 residues. Germline V gene sequence: CDR1 SGHDT, CDR2 YYEEEE. The CDR3 DNA reads as TGTGCCAGCAGCCCTCCCGAGGACAGGGGGTGGGACACTGAAGCTTTCTTT. It translates to CASSPPEDRGWDTEAFF.

The chain joins TRBV27 to TRBJ1-2; a weak D match, TRBD1 (5 bases). Germline CDR1 and CDR2: MNHEY and SMNVEV (reference sequence). The CDR3 totals 14 residues. The V and J ends lost 5 bases and 0 bases respectively, with 10 bases between them. The CDR3 sequence: CASSRGGANYGYTF. CDR3 nucleotide sequence: TGTGCCAGCAGTCGGGGGGGAGCTAACTATGGCTACACCTTC.

The gene calls are TRBV20-1 and TRBJ1-3; D remains unclear. There are 16 residues in the CDR3. Trimming took off 3 bases at V and 0 bases at J, with 15 bases between the two ends. The germline V gene has CDR1 DFQATT and CDR2 SNEGSKA (reference sequence). CDR3 in amino acids: CSASSFVVNSGNTIYF. In DNA, the CDR3 is TGCAGTGCTAGTTCTTTTGTTGTAAACTCTGGAAACACCATATATTTT.

The chain links TRBV2 to TRBJ2-7; D may be TRBD1 (5 bases). V dropped 5 bases and J dropped 1 base, with 12 bases sitting between them. Germline V gene sequence: CDR1 SNHLY, CDR2 FYNNEI. This CDR3 is built from 14 residues. The CDR3 DNA is TGTGCCAGCAGTTCTCAGGGCATATCCTACGAGCAGTACTTC. Translated, it gives CASSSQGISYEQYF.

The V call is TRBV27, the J call TRBJ2-5; D ambiguous. The CDR3 is 12 residues long. Trimming shortened V by 6 bases and J by 0 bases, and 5 bases separated the two germline ends. The germline gives CDR1 MNHEY, CDR2 SMNVEV (reference sequence). The CDR3 spells CASSRYQETQYF. The CDR3 bases are TGTGCCAGCAGCCGGTACCAAGAGACCCAGTACTTC.

CDR3 residues: CASTPLFRESYGYTF. Written as DNA, the CDR3 is TGTGCCAGCACCCCTCTGTTCCGCGAGTCCTATGGCTACACCTTC. This chain uses TRBV7-9 with TRBJ1-2; the D is unclear. The CDR3 consists of 15 residues. Germline V CDR1 and CDR2: SEHNR, FQNEAQ (reference sequence). Trimming cost V 7 bases and J 4 bases, with 19 bases left between them.

The chain carries TRBV12-5 and TRBJ2-2; tentatively, D is TRBD1 (7 bases). Germline lookup yields CDR1 LGHNT and CDR2 FRNRAP. This CDR3 has 16 residues. With 5 bases removed from V and 4 bases from J, the gap between germline ends came to 17 bases. The chain's CDR3 is CASGLGGGGITGELFF. For the CDR3, the DNA is TGTGCTAGTGGTCTTGGAGGGGGCGGAATCACCGGGGAGCTGTTTTTT. Drawing the rest from reference TRBV12-5 and TRBJ2-2, the complete variable domain is DARVTQTPRHKVTEMGQEVTMRCQPILGHNTVFWYRQTMMQGLELLAYFRNRAPLDDSGMPKDRFSAEMPDATLATLKIQPSEPRDSAVYFCASGLGGGGITGELFFGEGSRLTVL.

This clone turned up a few times. This chain connects TRBV7-2 to TRBJ1-1, with unresolved D. This CDR3 has 14 residues. CDR1 is SGHTA, CDR2 FQGNSA, per germline. Trimming took 3 bases from V and 0 from J, leaving 8 bases between them. This chain's CDR3 is CASSFSLMNTEAFF. In nucleotides, the CDR3 is TGTGCCAGCAGCTTTAGTCTGATGAACACTGAAGCTTTCTTT.